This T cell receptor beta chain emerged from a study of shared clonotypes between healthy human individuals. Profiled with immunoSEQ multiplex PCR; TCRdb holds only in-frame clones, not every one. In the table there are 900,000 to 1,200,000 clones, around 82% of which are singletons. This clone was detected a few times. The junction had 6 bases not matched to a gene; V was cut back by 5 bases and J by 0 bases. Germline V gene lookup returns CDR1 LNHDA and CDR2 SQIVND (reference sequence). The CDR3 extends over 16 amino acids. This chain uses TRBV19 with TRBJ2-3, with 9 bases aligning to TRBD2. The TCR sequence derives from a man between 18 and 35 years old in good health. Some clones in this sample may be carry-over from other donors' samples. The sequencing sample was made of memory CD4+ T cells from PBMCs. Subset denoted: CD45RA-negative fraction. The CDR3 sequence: CASSSMLAGSTDTQYF. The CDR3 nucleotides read TGTGCCAGTAGTTCAATGCTAGCGGGGAGCACAGATACGCAGTATTTT.